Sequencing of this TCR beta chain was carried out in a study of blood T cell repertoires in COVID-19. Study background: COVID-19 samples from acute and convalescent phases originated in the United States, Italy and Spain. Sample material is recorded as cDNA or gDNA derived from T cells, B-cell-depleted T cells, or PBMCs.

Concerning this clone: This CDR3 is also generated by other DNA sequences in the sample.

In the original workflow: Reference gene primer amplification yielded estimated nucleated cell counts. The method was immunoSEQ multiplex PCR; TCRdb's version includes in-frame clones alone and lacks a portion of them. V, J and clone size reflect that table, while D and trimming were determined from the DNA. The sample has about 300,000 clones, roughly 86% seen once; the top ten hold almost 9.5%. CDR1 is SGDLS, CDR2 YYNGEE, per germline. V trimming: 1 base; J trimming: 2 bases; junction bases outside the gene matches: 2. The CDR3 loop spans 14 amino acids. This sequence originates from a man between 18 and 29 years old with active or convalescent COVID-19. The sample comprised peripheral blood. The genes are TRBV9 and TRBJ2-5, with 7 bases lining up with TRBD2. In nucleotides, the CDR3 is TGTGCCAGCAGCGTATCCGGGGGGCAAGAGACCCAGTACTTC. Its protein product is CASSVSGGQETQYF.